Each of the 8 T cell receptor beta chains below was sequenced from the same sample in a study of low-dose radiotherapy and immunotherapy resistance in tumors (dated by TCRdb to the early 2020s). What the time point label conveys for this sample: after trial treatment. The meaning of the sample's treatment or condition label: LDRT plus nivolumab, ipilimumab, low-dose cyclophosphamide and aspirin (RACIN trial). Reads for this sample came from an Illumina HiSeq 2500. First-strand cDNA was synthesized using Superscript III and a set of TRAV- and TRBV-specific primers, so that both TCRalpha and TCRbeta chains were covered. TCRs were amplified for around 20 PCR cycles with Phusion, using a constant-region primer paired with the adapter attached to the V primers. The public reads were quality trimmed at Q25 with fastp and then assembled into clones with MiXCR by TCRdb, keeping productive beta chains. Merged by CDR3 protein, the rows form single entries marked with the most common genes and DNA. The sample table holds roughly 56,000 distinct CDR3 sequences, of which roughly 23% were seen once. The ten top clones hold 6.7% of the sample.

The starting material was PBMCs, obtained after low-dose radiotherapy plus immunotherapy. These TCRs come from a male donor with prostate cancer.

Of note for this clonotype: It is likely a read error: a sequence one base away is far more abundant. The chain carries TRBV7-9 and TRBJ2-5, with 15 bases identical to TRBD2. CDR3 length: 17 amino acids. V lost 5 bases to trimming and J lost 4 bases; unmatched junction nucleotides: 8. Germline V lookup: CDR1 SEHNR, CDR2 FQNEAQ (reference sequence). The CDR3 protein is CASSRTSGGAYRETQYF. In DNA form, the CDR3 reads TGTGCCAGCAGCCGGACTAGCGGGGGGGCATACCGAGAGACCCAGTACTTC.

This clonotype was seen repeatedly, ten times or more. This chain uses TRBV29-1 with TRBJ2-3, with 10 bases that match TRBD2. Germline CDR1 and CDR2: SQVTM and ANQGSEA. The CDR3 spans 13 residues. V gave up 4 bases and J gave up 4 bases; unmatched junction bases: 2. The CDR3 reads CSVVLAGPDTQYF. As DNA, the CDR3 is TGCAGCGTTGTACTAGCGGGGCCAGATACGCAGTATTTT.

The V and J genes are TRBV29-1 and TRBJ1-5, with 9 bases aligning to TRBD1. The V segment lost 5 bases and the J segment 7 bases; nucleotides outside the gene matches: 6. CDR3 length: 13 residues. Germline CDR1 reads SQVTM; CDR2 reads ANQGSEA. In DNA form, the CDR3 reads TGCAGCGTTACAGGGGGCTTCGGGCAGCCCCAGCATTTT. It encodes CSVTGGFGQPQHF.

This clonotype has more than one count but fewer than ten. The rearrangement uses TRBV5-4 and TRBJ2-1; 8 bases are shared with TRBD2. This CDR3 has 15 amino acids. The junction had 4 bases not matched to a gene; V was cut back by 1 base and J by 4 bases. CDR1 is SGHNT and CDR2 is YYREEE in the germline V gene (reference sequence). CDR3 sequence: CASSLIGGEYNEQFF. Here the CDR3 DNA reads TGTGCCAGCAGCTTGATCGGGGGGGAGTACAATGAGCAGTTCTTC.

The table lists this clonotype with many counts. The rearrangement links TRBV2 to TRBJ2-1; D is uncertain. Germline V CDR1 and CDR2: SNHLY, FYNNEI. V lost 3 bases and J 5 bases, leaving 17 bases between the germline ends. The CDR3 totals 16 residues. In nucleotides, the CDR3 is TGTGCCAGCAGTGATGGCGTCAACCGACAAAACAATGAGCAGTTCTTC. Translated: CASSDGVNRQNNEQFF.

This clonotype was counted ten times or more. A read error may account for a junction end that differs from germline. The chain employs TRBV27 and TRBJ1-3; D remains ambiguous. Germline CDR1 is MNHEY and CDR2 is SMNVEV (reference sequence). The CDR3 covers 17 residues. CDR3 sequence (DNA): TGTGCCAGCAGCCCCATCGCGCTATCTAGCTCTGGAAACATCATATATTTT. Translated: CASSPIALSSSGNIIYF.

This clonotype was picked up a small number of times. A single base is all that separates this from a far larger clone, so a read error is likely. The DNA for the CDR3 is TGTGCCAGCAGCAGAAGCGGGAGCTCCTACAATGAGCAGTACTTC. It specifies CASSRSGSSYNEQYF. The V call is TRBV28, the J call TRBJ2-7; 8 bases are a match to TRBD2. The germline gives CDR1 MDHEN, CDR2 SYDVKM. CDR3 length equals 15 residues. The J segment lost 7 bases and the V segment lost 6 bases, leaving 14 bases of the junction unmatched.

This clonotype was counted many times. The gene calls are TRBV6-1 and TRBJ1-5, with TRBD1 matching 7 bases. The CDR3 sequence is 15 residues long. V trimming: 4 bases; J trimming: 7 bases; junction bases outside the gene matches: 10. Germline V gene sequence: CDR1 MNHNS, CDR2 SASEGT. CDR3 in DNA: TGTGCCAGCAGTGTCGAGACAGGGAGCCACCAGCCCCAGCATTTT. As protein: CASSVETGSHQPQHF.